The present TCR beta chain was sequenced within a study of immune cell composition in non-small cell lung cancer. Looking at the study overall: Tumours were mainly lung adenocarcinoma or squamous cell carcinoma. Study findings and constraints: Adenocarcinomas with higher top tumour-associated clone frequency had more reactive TILs. Tumour TCR-beta clonality showed no significant link to smoking pack-years.

This clone was observed once. No antigen is known for it. Sequencing was performed with immunoSEQ multiplex PCR; in TCRdb, only in-frame clones are kept and a portion is missing. The sample lists more than 3,000 clones; 55% to 75% were seen once. There are 15 residues in the CDR3. V was clipped by 10 bases and J by 4 bases; unmatched bases: 13. Germline V CDR1 and CDR2: MNHEY, SVGAGI. Normal lung was sampled as far from the tumour as possible, at least 3 cm. The receptor's source is a human donor with non-small cell lung cancer. The V gene is TRBV6-5, the J gene TRBJ2-1; 7 bases align to TRBD2. The material sequenced was non-adjacent lung tissue. CDR3 amino acids: CAIGLAAPGYNEQFF. The CDR3 region has the DNA TGTGCCATCGGTCTAGCGGCCCCCGGGTACAATGAGCAGTTCTTC.